These 29 T cell receptor beta chains originate from one sample sequenced in a study of identical twins. Using its own MiXCR run on the 5' RACE reads, TCRdb lists one record per CDR3 protein. The table records hundreds of thousands of distinct CDR3 sequences, 9% to 15% of them present only once. These same data were also listed under a study on yellow fever vaccine responses in identical twins.

Sequencing used PBMCs. The receptors shown here come from a woman between 18 and 29 years old in good health.

This rearrangement joins TRBV6-5 to TRBJ2-5; 11 nucleotides agree with TRBD2. J gave up 7 bases and V 0 bases, and 7 bases lay outside the gene matches. CDR3 length equals 16 residues. Germline assignment: CDR1 MNHEY and CDR2 SVGAGI. The CDR3 reads CASSYSRLAGPGTQYF. CDR3 nucleotides: TGTGCCAGCAGTTACTCGAGACTAGCGGGGCCGGGGACCCAGTACTTC.

This clonotype was seen more than once but under ten times. The chain recombines TRBV6-5 with TRBJ2-1, with D uncertain. Trimming shortened V by 2 bases and J by 2 bases, and 4 bases separated the two germline ends. Germline assignment: CDR1 MNHEY and CDR2 SVGAGI. The CDR3 covers 13 residues. CDR3 region: CASSYTAYNEQFF. The CDR3 DNA reads TGTGCCAGCAGTTACACAGCCTACAATGAGCAGTTCTTC.

This clonotype was detected a few times. This chain uses TRBV29-1 with TRBJ2-7, with D perhaps matching TRBD1 (5 bases). Germline CDR1 is SQVTM and CDR2 is ANQGSEA. V lost 4 bases, J lost 5 bases, and 15 bases lay in between. CDR3 length: 13 residues. Here the CDR3 DNA reads TGCAGCGTTGGACAGCTAAGTGGTAACGAGCAGTACTTC. Protein product: CSVGQLSGNEQYF.

This clonotype was counted between two and nine times. The genes are TRBV7-9 and TRBJ1-2; possibly TRBD1 for D (5 bases). The CDR3 extends over 16 amino acids. The germline CDR1 and CDR2 sequences are SEHNR and FQNEAQ (reference sequence). V was trimmed by 3 bases and J by 0 bases, leaving 14 bases between them. CDR3: CASSFLGGPANYGYTF. The CDR3 DNA sequence: TGTGCCAGCAGCTTTCTCGGGGGTCCAGCTAACTATGGCTACACCTTC.

The sample holds many counts of this clonotype. This chain links TRBV29-1 with TRBJ2-1; 11 positions match TRBD1. The CDR3 extends over 12 amino acids. Germline V gene lookup returns CDR1 SQVTM and CDR2 ANQGSEA. CDR3 protein: CSVGQGGNEQFF. The CDR3 DNA reads as TGCAGTGTGGGACAGGGGGGCAATGAGCAGTTCTTC.

This clonotype was counted at least ten times. The chain uses TRBV9 and TRBJ2-1, with D maybe TRBD2 (5 bases). Trimming shortened V by 0 bases and J by 6 bases, and 13 bases separated the two germline ends. Per germline, CDR1 SGDLS and CDR2 YYNGEE. CDR3 length equals 15 residues. CDR3 residues: CASSVGFAGPNEQFF. The CDR3 DNA is TGTGCCAGCAGCGTAGGTTTCGCGGGCCCCAATGAGCAGTTCTTC.

This clonotype was seen a handful of times. The CDR3 protein is CSAISGEQHTDTQYF. Written as DNA, the CDR3 is TGCAGTGCTATCTCCGGGGAACAGCACACAGATACGCAGTATTTT. The chain combines TRBV20-1 with TRBJ2-3, with D maybe TRBD2 (5 bases). This CDR3 region has 15 residues. Trimming cost V 4 bases and J 2 bases, with 16 bases left between them. Germline lookup yields CDR1 DFQATT and CDR2 SNEGSKA (reference sequence).

The rearrangement links TRBV29-1 to TRBJ2-3; 11 bases fit TRBD2. CDR3 size: 14 residues. V shed 4 bases, J shed 1 base, and the junction held 1 base outside the gene matches. Germline lookup yields CDR1 SQVTM and CDR2 ANQGSEA. The CDR3 DNA reads TGCAGCGTTGTACTAGCGGGAGGCACAGATACGCAGTATTTT. Translation: CSVVLAGGTDTQYF.

This sequence joins TRBV5-4 and TRBJ1-2; D is undetermined. Germline V CDR1 and CDR2: SGHNT, YYREEE (reference sequence). The V gene lost 3 bases and the J gene lost 0 bases, with 18 bases spanning the gap. The CDR3 is 17 residues long. DNA of the CDR3: TGTGCCAGCAGCTACGGAGGGCGCAGCCCCTCTAACTATGGCTACACCTTC. Translating it yields CASSYGGRSPSNYGYTF.

This clonotype was seen a few times. The V and J genes are TRBV12-3 or TRBV12-4 and TRBJ2-3; D not resolved. CDR3 length: 12 residues. Deletions cut 7 bases from V and 6 bases from J, with 11 bases between. The CDR3 loop reads CASTASRDTQYF. CDR3 nucleotides: TGTGCCAGCACCGCCTCCCGCGATACGCAGTATTTT.

Worth noting for this clonotype: One end of the junction is discordant with germline, which a read error may explain. The V gene is TRBV28, the J gene TRBJ2-1, with D unresolved. Germline CDR1 and CDR2: MDHEN and SYDVKM. CDR3 length equals 16 residues. The CDR3 DNA is TGTGCCAGCAGTTTACCAGCAGCACGGAATAACAATGAGCGGTTCTTC. Protein sequence: CASSLPAARNNNERFF.

The V call is TRBV6-5, the J call TRBJ1-2, with 7 positions matching TRBD1. The CDR3 is 12 amino acids. V trimming: 8 bases; J trimming: 4 bases; junction bases outside the gene matches: 4. Germline CDR1 is MNHEY and CDR2 is SVGAGI. The CDR3, as DNA: TGTGCCAGCGGACAGGCCACCTATGGCTACACCTTC. Amino acids: CASGQATYGYTF.

This chain links TRBV7-9 with TRBJ2-1; tentatively, D is TRBD2 (6 bases). Trimming took 4 bases from V and 7 from J, leaving 20 bases between them. This CDR3 has 16 residues. Germline V CDR1 and CDR2: SEHNR, FQNEAQ (reference sequence). CDR3 in amino acids: CASSSPVGLTFNEQFF. For the CDR3, the DNA is TGTGCCAGCAGCTCCCCCGTTGGACTAACCTTTAATGAGCAGTTCTTC.

This clonotype was seen more than once but under ten times. This chain connects TRBV20-1 to TRBJ2-5; 14 bases align to TRBD2. The CDR3 spans 18 residues. V was clipped by 1 base and J by 7 bases; unmatched bases: 14. CDR1 is DFQATT and CDR2 is SNEGSKA in the germline V gene (reference sequence). The CDR3 sequence is CSARVRSTTSGRDGTQYF. The DNA of the CDR3 is TGCAGTGCTAGAGTTCGGTCCACGACTAGCGGGAGGGATGGGACCCAGTACTTC.

This clonotype was recorded only once. This rearrangement joins TRBV11-1 to TRBJ2-1, with D hard to call. This CDR3 has 15 residues. V was shortened by 5 bases and J by 0 bases, with 11 bases between the two germline ends. CDR1 is SGHAT, CDR2 FQDESV, per germline (reference sequence). CDR3 region: CASSPPPSSYNEQFF. CDR3 nucleotides: TGTGCCAGCAGCCCCCCCCCAAGCTCCTACAATGAGCAGTTCTTC.

V is TRBV2 and J is TRBJ2-7; 7 nucleotides line up with TRBD1. J lost 3 bases, V lost 6 bases, and 8 bases had no gene match. CDR1 and CDR2 from the germline V gene are SNHLY and FYNNEI. The CDR3 length is 14 residues. The CDR3 nucleotides are TGTGCCAGCAGCTTCCGGGACAGCTTCTACGAGCAGTACTTC. This encodes CASSFRDSFYEQYF.

This clonotype was observed a few times. The chain recombines TRBV5-1 with TRBJ2-5, with 7 bases fitting TRBD1. Germline V CDR1 and CDR2: SGHRS, YFSETQ. V was pared by 5 bases and J by 3 bases, with 7 bases of the junction left unmatched. This CDR3 comprises 14 residues. Here the CDR3 DNA reads TGCGCCAGCAGGGACGGGACAGCCAAAGAGACCCAGTACTTC. It is translated as CASRDGTAKETQYF.

The rearrangement joins TRBV28 to TRBJ1-1; the D gene is possibly TRBD1 (5 bases). Germline CDR1 reads MDHEN; CDR2 reads SYDVKM. Between the trimmed V and J ends, which lost 3 bases and 1 base, there was a span of 12 bases. The CDR3 has 15 amino acids. The CDR3 DNA reads TGTGCCAGCAGTTTTGTCTGGGACGGGAACACTGAAGCTTTCTTT. It yields the protein CASSFVWDGNTEAFF.

V gene TRBV12-3 or TRBV12-4 combines with J gene TRBJ2-5; D call uncertain. The germline V and J ends were trimmed by 7 bases and 2 bases, with 14 bases remaining between them. The CDR3 loop spans 14 amino acids. CDR3 sequence reads: CASTTFSVQETQYF. CDR3 DNA sequence: TGTGCCAGCACGACTTTTTCCGTACAAGAGACCCAGTACTTC.

This clonotype has just a few counts. The rearrangement links TRBV4-1 to TRBJ2-7; 7 positions agree with TRBD2. V lost 1 base and J lost 3; bases outside the gene matches: 6. CDR3 length: 15 residues. Per germline, CDR1 MGHRA and CDR2 YSYEKL. The CDR3 sequence is CASSQVTGLDYEQYF. In DNA form, the CDR3 reads TGCGCCAGCAGCCAAGTAACCGGACTAGACTACGAGCAGTACTTC.

The table lists this clonotype with a count of one. V is TRBV24-1 and J is TRBJ1-2; 9 nucleotides match TRBD1. This CDR3 contains 14 residues. J was trimmed by 7 bases and V by 3 bases; bases with no gene match: 5. Germline V lookup: CDR1 KGHDR, CDR2 SFDVKD. The CDR3 DNA reads as TGTGCCACCAGTGATCCGGGGACAGGGATTGGCTACACCTTC. It translates to CATSDPGTGIGYTF.

This clonotype appeared many times. The chain recombines TRBV12-3 or TRBV12-4 with TRBJ1-1; D not certain. Trimming shortened V by 3 bases and J by 0 bases, and 8 bases separated the two germline ends. The CDR3 sequence is 14 residues long. CDR3 coding DNA: TGTGCCAGCAGTTTTGGAGCCTTGAACACTGAAGCTTTCTTT. Protein product: CASSFGALNTEAFF.

This sequence joins TRBV12-3 or TRBV12-4 and TRBJ2-7, with 11 bases lining up with TRBD2. The CDR3 runs to 17 residues. The V gene end was trimmed by 1 base and the J gene end by 2 bases; junction bases not matched to a gene: 7. This CDR3 is CASSLGGWTSGPYEQYF. DNA of the CDR3: TGTGCCAGCAGTTTAGGGGGCTGGACTAGCGGGCCCTACGAGCAGTACTTC.

The CDR3 reads CRRGTDSYEQYF. For the CDR3, the DNA is TGCAGACGAGGGACAGACTCCTACGAGCAGTACTTC. The rearrangement uses TRBV20-1 and TRBJ2-7, with 7 nucleotides matching TRBD1. The CDR3 runs 12 residues. Germline V lookup: CDR1 DFQATT, CDR2 SNEGSKA (reference sequence).

This clonotype was recorded at least ten times. The chain couples TRBV12-3 or TRBV12-4 to TRBJ2-1, with D possibly matching TRBD2 (5 bases). The V gene lost 5 bases and the J gene lost 2 bases, with 10 bases spanning the gap. The CDR3 loop spans 14 amino acids. The chain's CDR3 is CASSHTGAYNEQFF. The CDR3 DNA reads as TGTGCCAGCAGTCACACCGGGGCCTACAATGAGCAGTTCTTC.

This clonotype came up a few times. The J gene is TRBJ2-1, the V gene TRBV5-1; the D call may be TRBD1 or TRBD2 (6 bases each). V was trimmed by 2 bases and J by 4 bases, leaving 10 bases between them. This CDR3 is built from 14 residues. Looked up from germline, CDR1 is SGHRS and CDR2 is YFSETQ. The CDR3 nucleotides read TGCGCCAGCAGCTTTCGGGGGCAATACAATGAGCAGTTCTTC. Translating gives CASSFRGQYNEQFF. Full variable domain (outside the CDR3, taken from reference TRBV5-1 and TRBJ2-1): KAGVTQTPRYLIKTRGQQVTLSCSPISGHRSVSWYQQTPGQGLQFLFEYFSETQRNKGNFPGRFSGRQFSNSRSEMNVSTLELGDSALYLCASSFRGQYNEQFFGPGTRLTVL.

The rearrangement links TRBV7-9 to TRBJ2-1, with D possibly TRBD1 on 6 matching bases. CDR1 is SEHNR and CDR2 is FQNEAQ in the germline V gene (reference sequence). The V end was cut by 5 bases, the J end by 0 bases, with 14 bases between. There are 16 residues in the CDR3. The CDR3 protein is CASSTRDIASYNEQFF. DNA of the CDR3: TGTGCCAGCAGCACCCGGGACATCGCCTCCTACAATGAGCAGTTCTTC.

The chain joins TRBV7-3 to TRBJ2-1; 7 bases are shared with TRBD2. This CDR3 contains 15 residues. The J segment lost 3 bases and the V segment lost 0 bases, leaving 2 bases of the junction unmatched. Germline loops: CDR1 SGHTA, CDR2 FQGTGA. The CDR3 bases are TGTGCCAGCAGCTTAACTCCTAGCGGCTACAATGAGCAGTTCTTC. Amino acid sequence: CASSLTPSGYNEQFF.

V is TRBV12-3 or TRBV12-4 and J is TRBJ2-1; TRBD2 matches 16 bases. This CDR3 is 16 amino acids long. The V segment lost 7 bases and the J segment 10 bases; nucleotides outside the gene matches: 10. CDR3: CASTLTPGLAGGEQFF. The CDR3, as DNA: TGTGCCAGCACCCTCACGCCGGGACTAGCGGGGGGGGAGCAGTTCTTC.